Shown below are 27 T cell receptor beta chains from a single sample sequenced in a study of T cell responses to AZD1222 COVID-19 vaccine. The method was immunoSEQ multiplex PCR; TCRdb's version includes in-frame clones alone and lacks a portion of them. The sample shows 130,000 or so clones, 85% to 90% of them seen only once. Sequences were derived from peripheral blood, sampled 28 days after the second AZD1222 dose. These receptors were collected from an adult who received the AZD1222 COVID-19 vaccine.

CDR3 protein: CASREELKETQYF. The CDR3 DNA sequence: TGTGCCAGCAGGGAGGAACTCAAAGAGACCCAGTACTTC. This chain joins TRBV2 and TRBJ2-5, with a weak D call TRBD2 (5 bases). V was clipped by 6 bases and J by 3 bases, with 11 bases between them. The germline CDR1 and CDR2 sequences are SNHLY and FYNNEI. CDR3 size: 13 residues.

This chain joins TRBV13 and TRBJ1-2; TRBD1 might be the D (6 bases). Germline assignment: CDR1 PRHDT and CDR2 FYEKMQ (reference sequence). This CDR3 is built from 12 residues. The V gene lost 8 bases and the J gene lost 4 bases, with 11 bases spanning the gap. This CDR3 reads CASRRGVYGYTF. The CDR3 DNA reads as TGTGCCAGCCGGAGGGGGGTCTATGGCTACACCTTC.

V usage is TRBV4-1 and J usage is TRBJ1-2; TRBD1 is a possible D gene (6 bases). The germline V gene encodes CDR1 MGHRA and CDR2 YSYEKL. V dropped 1 base and J dropped 7 bases, with 19 bases sitting between them. The CDR3 is 16 amino acids. The CDR3 bases are TGCGCCAGCAGCCAAGCGGGGACAATATCCCCTCGTGGCTACACCTTC. Protein sequence: CASSQAGTISPRGYTF.

The rearrangement joins TRBV4-3 to TRBJ1-6; no firm D call. The CDR3 is made up of 16 amino acids. Per germline, CDR1 LGHNA and CDR2 YSLEER. With 0 bases removed from V and 4 bases from J, the gap between germline ends came to 10 bases. DNA of the CDR3: TGCGCCAGCAGCCAAGAAGGAGGCGCTTATAATTCACCCCTCCACTTT. As protein: CASSQEGGAYNSPLHF.

The count of this clone is one. The chain carries TRBV5-1 and TRBJ2-2; D gene ambiguous. The CDR3 extends over 14 amino acids. CDR1 is SGHRS and CDR2 is YFSETQ in the germline V gene. Trimming stripped 0 bases from V and 3 bases from J, with 6 bases between. CDR3 DNA sequence: TGCGCCAGCAGCTTGGTAGTAGACACCGGGGAGCTGTTTTTT. It encodes CASSLVVDTGELFF. Filled out from reference TRBV5-1 and TRBJ2-2, the complete variable domain reads KAGVTQTPRYLIKTRGQQVTLSCSPISGHRSVSWYQQTPGQGLQFLFEYFSETQRNKGNFPGRFSGRQFSNSRSEMNVSTLELGDSALYLCASSLVVDTGELFFGEGSRLTVL.

This clone was counted only a few times. The chain joins TRBV5-4 to TRBJ1-6; D is unresolved. Trimming stripped 0 bases from V and 6 bases from J, with 10 bases between. The CDR3 spans 15 residues. Germline CDR1 is SGHNT and CDR2 is YYREEE (reference sequence). The CDR3 bases are TGTGCCAGCAGCTTGGCGGCCAATACTAATTCACCCCTCCACTTT. It yields the protein CASSLAANTNSPLHF.

V is TRBV11-3 and J is TRBJ2-3; D may be TRBD1 or TRBD2 (5 bases each). Germline loops: CDR1 SGHNT, CDR2 YENEEA. Trimming removed 4 bases at V and 0 bases at J, with 17 bases between. CDR3 length: 17 amino acids. The CDR3 sequence is CASSSGRSPASTDTQYF. DNA for the CDR3: TGTGCCAGCAGCTCGGGACGGAGCCCTGCTAGCACAGATACGCAGTATTTT.

The V and J genes are TRBV5-1 and TRBJ2-1, with D tentatively TRBD1 or TRBD2 (6 bases each). Germline V gene data show CDR1 as SGHRS and CDR2 as YFSETQ. The CDR3 is made up of 15 amino acids. Trimming shortened V by 4 bases and J by 4 bases, and 15 bases separated the two germline ends. CDR3 nucleotides: TGCGCCAGCAGCCGTTCCGGGGGCAAATACAATGAGCAGTTCTTC. Protein product: CASSRSGGKYNEQFF.

The chain recombines TRBV25-1 with TRBJ1-2; D is uncertain. CDR1 is MGHDK, CDR2 SYGVNS, per germline. The CDR3 has 16 amino acids. The germline V and J ends were trimmed by 1 base and 5 bases, with 17 bases remaining between them. The CDR3 DNA sequence: TGTGCCAGCAGTGAATCCTCCCTGGCGGAAATTTATGGCTACACCTTC. It yields the protein CASSESSLAEIYGYTF.

V gene TRBV6-1 combines with J gene TRBJ2-3; TRBD2 matches at 7 bases. J gave up 4 bases and V 1 base, and 5 bases lay outside the gene matches. Per germline, CDR1 MNHNS and CDR2 SASEGT. The CDR3 totals 15 residues. DNA of the CDR3: TGTGCCAGCAGTGAAGTTTGGCTAGCGGCAGATACGCAGTATTTT. This sequence encodes CASSEVWLAADTQYF.

The chain recombines TRBV9 with TRBJ2-7; a weak D match, TRBD1 (6 bases). The germline gives CDR1 SGDLS, CDR2 YYNGEE. The CDR3 loop spans 14 amino acids. Trimming pared 0 bases from V and 5 bases from J, leaving 12 bases between. The CDR3 loop is CASSVVGTTDEQYF. CDR3 bases: TGTGCCAGCAGCGTAGTCGGGACAACGGACGAGCAGTACTTC.

The chain uses TRBV11-3 and TRBJ2-7, with 9 bases lining up with TRBD1. Germline CDR1 and CDR2: SGHNT and YENEEA. The CDR3 contains 14 residues. The V segment lost 4 bases and the J segment 4 bases; nucleotides outside the gene matches: 5. CDR3 protein: CASSSLGTGYEQYF. The CDR3 DNA follows: TGTGCCAGCAGCTCCCTCGGGACAGGGTACGAGCAGTACTTC.

This chain links TRBV6-5 with TRBJ1-4, with D possibly being TRBD1 (6 bases). Deletions cut 5 bases from V and 14 bases from J, with 12 bases between. Looked up from germline, CDR1 is MNHEY and CDR2 is SVGAGI. The CDR3 contains 11 residues. CDR3 DNA: TGTGCCAGCAGTCCACAGGGTCTGCTGTTTTTT. It yields the protein CASSPQGLLFF.

This clone was seen a single time. CDR3: CATSDPLGAGGNNEQFF. CDR3 coding DNA: TGTGCCACCAGTGATCCCCTCGGCGCAGGGGGGAACAATGAGCAGTTCTTC. The chain is built from TRBV24-1 and TRBJ2-1, with D perhaps TRBD1 (7 bases). The CDR3 is made up of 17 amino acids. Germline CDR1 is KGHDR and CDR2 is SFDVKD. V lost 3 bases and J 5 bases, leaving 19 bases between the germline ends.

The chain combines TRBV5-1 with TRBJ2-2; 10 positions match TRBD1. CDR3 size: 16 residues. The germline CDR1 and CDR2 sequences are SGHRS and YFSETQ. Losses at the gene ends were 4 bases for V and 3 bases for J; bases not matched to a gene: 6. The CDR3 protein is CASSVGQGVYTGELFF. The CDR3 DNA sequence: TGCGCCAGCAGCGTCGGACAGGGGGTGTACACCGGGGAGCTGTTTTTT.

The V gene is TRBV14, the J gene TRBJ1-2; D is unresolved. Germline lookup yields CDR1 SGHDN and CDR2 FVKESK. The germline V and J ends were trimmed by 0 bases and 5 bases, with 10 bases remaining between them. This CDR3 comprises 14 residues. The CDR3: CASSQELGGYGYTF. DNA of the CDR3: TGTGCCAGCAGCCAAGAGCTCGGAGGTTATGGCTACACCTTC.

V and J are TRBV18 and TRBJ2-7; 7 bases agree with TRBD1. V dropped 5 bases and J dropped 4; count of bases not matched to a gene: 5. Per germline, CDR1 KGHSH and CDR2 LQKENI. The CDR3 runs to 13 residues. CDR3 region: CASSSGQLYEQYF. Here the CDR3 DNA reads TGTGCCAGCTCATCGGGACAGCTATACGAGCAGTACTTC. The full variable domain, completed using reference TRBV18 and TRBJ2-7, is NAGVMQNPRHLVRRRGQEARLRCSPMKGHSHVYWYRQLPEEGLKFMVYLQKENIIDESGMPKERFSAEFPKEGPSILRIQQVVRGDSAAYFCASSSGQLYEQYFGPGTRLTVT.

The chain employs TRBV6-6 and TRBJ1-2; TRBD1 agrees at 7 bases. Germline V gives CDR1 MNHNY, CDR2 SVGAGI (reference sequence). This CDR3 spans 16 amino acids. V lost 6 bases, J lost 1 base, and 11 bases stayed unmatched. DNA of the CDR3: TGTGCCAGCAGCCCTCTCCCCGGGACAGATAACTATGGCTACACCTTC. Translated: CASSPLPGTDNYGYTF.

This clone was recorded a few times. V is TRBV19 and J is TRBJ1-3; no firm D call. Germline V gene data show CDR1 as LNHDA and CDR2 as SQIVND (reference sequence). There are 13 residues in the CDR3. V was pared by 6 bases and J by 4 bases, with 10 bases between. The CDR3 bases are TGTGCCAGTAGCCGGCCCCGGGGAAACACCATATATTTT. Amino acids: CASSRPRGNTIYF.

This CDR3 is CAWSVGRLRAKNIQYF. CDR3 coding DNA: TGTGCCTGGAGTGTAGGGCGTCTTAGGGCCAAAAACATTCAGTACTTC. The rearrangement uses TRBV30 and TRBJ2-4; D gene unclear. Trimming took off 0 bases at V and 1 base at J, with 13 bases between the two ends. Looked up from germline, CDR1 is GTSNPN and CDR2 is SVGIG (reference sequence). The CDR3 covers 16 residues.

The V gene is TRBV28, the J gene TRBJ1-1, with D possibly being TRBD1 (5 bases). Germline assignment: CDR1 MDHEN and CDR2 SYDVKM. Trimming shortened V by 4 bases and J by 3 bases, and 6 bases separated the two germline ends. The CDR3 spans 12 residues. The CDR3 loop is CASSWGDTEAFF. The CDR3 region has the DNA TGTGCCAGCAGTTGGGGGGACACTGAAGCTTTCTTT.

The J gene is TRBJ1-4, the V gene TRBV19; D possibly corresponds to TRBD1 (5 bases). Germline values: CDR1 LNHDA, CDR2 SQIVND (reference sequence). The ends were cut back, 9 bases at V and 5 bases at J, with 16 bases in the middle. The CDR3 length is 14 residues. The CDR3 loop reads CASKRGDGNEKLFF. The CDR3 DNA follows: TGTGCCAGCAAACGAGGGGACGGGAATGAAAAACTGTTTTTT.

J is TRBJ1-1 and V is TRBV10-2, with D unclear. This CDR3 has 11 residues. Between the trimmed V and J ends, which lost 10 bases and 6 bases, there was a span of 12 bases. The germline V gene encodes CDR1 WSHSY and CDR2 SAAADI. For the CDR3, the DNA is TGCGCCAACATAGGTGGCGCTGAAGCTTTCTTT. Translation gives CANIGGAEAFF.

V and J are TRBV7-3 and TRBJ2-3, with TRBD1 identical over 7 bases. CDR1 is SGHTA and CDR2 is FQGTGA in the germline V gene. The CDR3 has 14 residues. The trim removed 5 bases at V and 2 bases at J, leaving 4 bases unmatched. The CDR3 is CASSPTGYTDTQYF. The CDR3 DNA is TGTGCCAGCAGCCCGACAGGGTACACAGATACGCAGTATTTT.

The V call is TRBV6-4, the J call TRBJ2-7, with 8 bases fitting TRBD2. CDR1 is MRHNA and CDR2 is SNTAGT in the germline V gene. With 4 bases clipped from V and 0 bases from J, the junction kept 5 bases outside the gene matches. There are 15 residues in the CDR3. The CDR3 sequence: CASSVRAGDSYEQYF. The CDR3 DNA reads as TGTGCCAGCAGTGTTCGAGCGGGGGACTCCTACGAGCAGTACTTC.

This clone was detected once. The chain is built from TRBV5-8 and TRBJ2-2; D might be TRBD1 (6 bases). Deletions cut 2 bases from V and 7 bases from J, with 6 bases between. This CDR3 has 12 residues. Germline lookup yields CDR1 SGHTS and CDR2 YDEGEE. CDR3 DNA sequence: TGTGCCAGCAGCTTCAGGGGCGGGGAGCTGTTTTTT. Its translation: CASSFRGGELFF.

The chain carries TRBV4-3 and TRBJ1-2; TRBD1 matches 9 bases. The CDR3 length is 12 residues. CDR1 is LGHNA and CDR2 is YSLEER in the germline V gene. V shed 8 bases and J 8 bases; nucleotides not matched to a gene: 6. CDR3 sequence reads: CASGVGQGGYTF. The CDR3, as DNA: TGCGCCAGCGGGGTGGGACAGGGAGGCTACACCTTC.